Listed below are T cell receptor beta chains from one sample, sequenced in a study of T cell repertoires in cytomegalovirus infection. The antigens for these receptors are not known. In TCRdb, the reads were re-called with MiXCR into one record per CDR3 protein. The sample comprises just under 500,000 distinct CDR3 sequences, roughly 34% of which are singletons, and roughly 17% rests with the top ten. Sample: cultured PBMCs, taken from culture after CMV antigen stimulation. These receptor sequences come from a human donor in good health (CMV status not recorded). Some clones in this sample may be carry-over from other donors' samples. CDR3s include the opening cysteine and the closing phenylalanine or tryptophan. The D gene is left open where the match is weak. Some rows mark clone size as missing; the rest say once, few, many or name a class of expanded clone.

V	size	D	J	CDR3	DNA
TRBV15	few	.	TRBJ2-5	CATSSGPSEAQYF	TGTGCCACCAGCTCAGGTCCTTCTGAGGCCCAGTACTTC
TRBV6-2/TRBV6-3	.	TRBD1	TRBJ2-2	CASLQGWTGELFF	TGTGCCAGCTTACAGGGGTGGACCGGGGAGCTGTTTTTT
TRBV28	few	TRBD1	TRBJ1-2	CASSPPGGLGYTF	TGTGCCAGCAGTCCACCAGGGGGATTAGGCTACACCTTC
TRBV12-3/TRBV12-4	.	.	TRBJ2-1	CASRSSGEQFF	TGTGCCAGCAGATCTAGTGGGGAGCAGTTCTTC
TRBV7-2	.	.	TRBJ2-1	CASSLPAKGLSRGSYNEQFF	TGTGCCAGCAGCTTACCAGCAAAGGGGCTTTCTCGGGGCTCCTACAATGAGCAGTTCTTC
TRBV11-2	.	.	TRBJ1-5	CASGLINSQFVQPQHF	TGTGCCAGCGGCTTAATTAACAGCCAATTTGTTCAGCCCCAGCATTTT
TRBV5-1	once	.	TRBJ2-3	CASSLEVFTDTQYF	TGCGCCAGCAGCTTGGAGGTCTTCACAGATACGCAGTATTTT
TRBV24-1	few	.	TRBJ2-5	CATSDSVGILETQYF	TGTGCCACCAGTGATTCGGTAGGGATATTAGAGACCCAGTACTTC
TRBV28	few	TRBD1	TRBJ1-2	CASNPGQLIYGYTF	TGTGCCAGCAATCCGGGACAGCTAATCTATGGCTACACCTTC
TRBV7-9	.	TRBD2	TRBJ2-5	CASSSEVAGVRETQYF	TGTGCCAGCAGCTCGGAAGTAGCGGGAGTTCGAGAGACCCAGTACTTC
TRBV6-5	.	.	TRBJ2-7	CASSRTRSEQYF	TGTGCCAGCAGCCGCACCCGGTCCGAGCAGTACTTC
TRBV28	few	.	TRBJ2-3	CASSLGLSDTQYF	TGTGCCAGCAGTTTAGGTCTTTCAGATACGCAGTATTTT
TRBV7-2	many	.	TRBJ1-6	CASKSRNSPLHF	TGTGCCAGCAAAAGTAGGAATTCACCCCTCCACTTT
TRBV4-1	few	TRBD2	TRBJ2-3	CASSQVAGVSTDTQYF	TGCGCCAGCAGCCAAGTAGCGGGAGTTAGCACAGATACGCAGTATTTT
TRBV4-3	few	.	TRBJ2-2	CASSQASTVTGELFF	TGCGCCAGCAGCCAAGCTTCGACAGTCACCGGGGAGCTGTTTTTT
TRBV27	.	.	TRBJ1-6	CASSFSQSYNSPLHF	TGTGCCAGCAGTTTTTCTCAGTCCTATAATTCACCCCTCCACTTT
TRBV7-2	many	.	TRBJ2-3	CASRRLGGGDTQYF	TGTGCCAGCAGACGGTTAGGGGGGGGGGATACGCAGTATTTT
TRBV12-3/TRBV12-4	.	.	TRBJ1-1	CASRLQVNTEAFF	TGTGCCAGCAGACTACAGGTGAACACTGAAGCTTTCTTT
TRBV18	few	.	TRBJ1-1	CASSPTRSLNTEAFF	TGTGCCAGCTCACCGACCCGAAGCTTGAACACTGAAGCTTTCTTT
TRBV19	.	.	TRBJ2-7	CASSLGRRSYEQYF	TGTGCCAGTAGTCTCGGCCGCCGCTCCTACGAGCAGTACTTC
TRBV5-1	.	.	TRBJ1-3	CASSGDGNTIYF	TGCGCCAGCTCAGGGGATGGAAACACCATATATTTT
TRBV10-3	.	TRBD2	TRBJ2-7	CAISGRGRSYEQYF	TGTGCCATCAGTGGTCGCGGGAGGAGCTACGAGCAGTACTTC
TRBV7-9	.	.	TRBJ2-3	CASSSSRGKAADTQYF	TGTGCCAGCAGCTCCTCGAGAGGGAAAGCGGCAGATACGCAGTATTTT
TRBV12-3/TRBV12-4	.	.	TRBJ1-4	CASSLRVTEKLFF	TGTGCCAGCAGTTTAAGGGTAACTGAAAAACTGTTTTTT
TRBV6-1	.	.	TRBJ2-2	CASRRTETNTGELFF	TGTGCCAGCAGGCGGACAGAGACAAACACCGGGGAGCTGTTTTTT
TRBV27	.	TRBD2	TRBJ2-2	CASGGLAGIWGNTGELFF	TGTGCCAGCGGGGGACTAGCGGGGATTTGGGGGAACACCGGGGAGCTGTTTTTT
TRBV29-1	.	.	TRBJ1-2	CSVFSRGRYGYTF	TGCAGCGTCTTCAGTCGGGGACGCTATGGCTACACCTTC
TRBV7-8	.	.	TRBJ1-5	CASSLWALSNQPQHF	TGTGCCAGCAGCTTATGGGCGTTGAGCAATCAGCCCCAGCATTTT
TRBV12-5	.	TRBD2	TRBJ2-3	CASGLLLAGMTDTQYF	TGTGCTAGTGGTTTGTTACTAGCGGGAATGACAGATACGCAGTATTTT
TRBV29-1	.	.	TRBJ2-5	CSVRDTTQETQYF	TGCAGCGTAAGGGACACAACCCAAGAGACCCAGTACTTC
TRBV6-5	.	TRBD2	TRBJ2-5	CASSQRESVQETQYF	TGTGCCAGCAGTCAGCGGGAGTCTGTCCAAGAGACCCAGTACTTC
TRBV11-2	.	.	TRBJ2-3	CASSAGDSTDTQYF	TGTGCCAGCAGCGCAGGGGATAGCACAGATACGCAGTATTTT
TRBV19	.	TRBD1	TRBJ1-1	CASSIIAQGGTEAFF	TGTGCCAGTAGTATAATCGCCCAGGGGGGAACTGAAGCTTTCTTT
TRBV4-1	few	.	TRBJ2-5	CASSREKEETQYF	TGCGCCAGCAGCAGGGAGAAGGAAGAGACCCAGTACTTC
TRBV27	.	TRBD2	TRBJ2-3	CASYPPGPSGLGDTQYF	TGTGCCAGCTACCCCCCGGGGCCTAGCGGCTTAGGGGATACGCAGTATTTT
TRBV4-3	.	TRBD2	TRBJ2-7	CASSQTAGGRYEQYF	TGCGCCAGCAGCCAAACGGCGGGAGGAAGATACGAGCAGTACTTC
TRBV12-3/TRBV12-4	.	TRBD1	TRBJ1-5	CASSLGDSLNQPQHF	TGTGCCAGCAGTTTAGGGGACAGCCTCAATCAGCCCCAGCATTTT
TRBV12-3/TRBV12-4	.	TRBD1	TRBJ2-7	CASSAGTGNEQYF	TGTGCCAGCAGCGCCGGGACAGGGAACGAGCAGTACTTC
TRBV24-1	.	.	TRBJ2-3	CATSDLAGTTDTQYF	TGTGCCACCAGTGATTTAGCCGGAACCACAGATACGCAGTATTTT
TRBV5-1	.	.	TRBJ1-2	CASSLAPDYGYTF	TGCGCCAGCAGCTTGGCGCCAGACTATGGCTACACCTTC
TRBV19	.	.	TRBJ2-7	CATSSGAGSSYEQYF	TGTGCCACCTCATCGGGGGCGGGAAGCTCCTACGAGCAGTACTTC
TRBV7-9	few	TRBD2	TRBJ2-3	CASSILAGGLADTQYF	TGTGCCAGCAGCATCCTAGCGGGAGGGCTGGCAGATACGCAGTATTTT
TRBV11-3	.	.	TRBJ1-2	CASSLGALSNYGYTF	TGTGCCAGCAGCTTAGGCGCACTATCTAACTATGGCTACACCTTC
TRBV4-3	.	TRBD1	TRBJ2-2	CASSQDRRNTGELFF	TGCGCCAGCAGCCAGGACAGGAGGAACACCGGGGAGCTGTTTTTT
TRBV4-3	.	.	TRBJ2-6	CASSAQGGALSGANVLTF	TGCGCCAGCAGCGCCCAGGGGGGTGCCCTCTCTGGGGCCAACGTCCTGACTTTC
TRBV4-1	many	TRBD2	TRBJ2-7	CASSHRSGRDEQYF	TGCGCCAGCAGCCACAGAAGCGGGAGAGACGAGCAGTACTTC
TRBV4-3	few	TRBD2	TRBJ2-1	CASSQTDPSGTYEQFF	TGCGCCAGCAGCCAGACCGATCCTAGCGGGACCTATGAGCAGTTCTTC
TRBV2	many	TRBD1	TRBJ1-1	CASSKTGGRGTEAFF	TGTGCCAGCAGTAAGACAGGGGGCCGGGGCACTGAAGCTTTCTTT
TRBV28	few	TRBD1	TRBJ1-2	CASSGYPGQGVWYGYTF	TGTGCCAGCAGTGGTTACCCGGGACAGGGCGTATGGTATGGCTACACCTTC
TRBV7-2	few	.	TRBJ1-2	CASSLDTLINGYTF	TGTGCCAGCAGCTTGGACACTTTAATCAATGGCTACACCTTC
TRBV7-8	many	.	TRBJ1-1	CASSFTGYANTEAFF	TGTGCCAGCAGCTTCACAGGGTACGCGAACACTGAAGCTTTCTTT
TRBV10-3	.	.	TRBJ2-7	CAISESASEDYEQYF	TGTGCCATCAGTGAGTCGGCCAGTGAGGACTACGAGCAGTACTTC
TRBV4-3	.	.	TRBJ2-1	CASSRLGSMDEQFF	TGCGCCAGCTCTAGACTAGGTAGTATGGATGAGCAGTTCTTC
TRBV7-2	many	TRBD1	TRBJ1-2	CASSPQEGAGYTF	TGTGCCAGCAGCCCCCAAGAGGGGGCTGGCTACACCTTC
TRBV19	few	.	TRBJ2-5	CASSPSKQETQYF	TGTGCCAGTAGCCCTAGCAAACAAGAGACCCAGTACTTC
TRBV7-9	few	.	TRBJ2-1	CVVGYEQFF	TGTGTTGTTGGGTATGAGCAGTTCTTC
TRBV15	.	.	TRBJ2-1	CATSRGGAGNEQFF	TGTGCCACCAGCAGGGGGGGGGCAGGCAATGAGCAGTTCTTC
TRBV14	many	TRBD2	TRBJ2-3	CASSRPANSGTPGTDTQYF	TGTGCCAGCAGCCGCCCTGCGAATAGCGGGACCCCGGGCACAGATACGCAGTATTTT
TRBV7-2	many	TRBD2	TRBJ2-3	CASTGRARYTDTQYF	TGTGCCAGCACCGGGAGGGCCCGCTACACAGATACGCAGTATTTT
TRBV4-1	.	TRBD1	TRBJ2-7	CASSQAEAGTGIYEQYF	TGCGCCAGCAGCCAAGCAGAAGCCGGGACAGGGATTTACGAGCAGTACTTC